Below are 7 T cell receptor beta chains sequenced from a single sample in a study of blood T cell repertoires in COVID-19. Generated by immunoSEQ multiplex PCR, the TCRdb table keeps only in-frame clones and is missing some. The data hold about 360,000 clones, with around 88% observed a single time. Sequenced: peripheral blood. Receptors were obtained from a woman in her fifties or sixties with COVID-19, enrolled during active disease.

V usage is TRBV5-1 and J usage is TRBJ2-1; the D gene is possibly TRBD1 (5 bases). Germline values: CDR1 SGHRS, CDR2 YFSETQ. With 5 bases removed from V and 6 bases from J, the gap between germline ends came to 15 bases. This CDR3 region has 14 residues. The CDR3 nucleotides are TGCGCCAGCAGAAAAGTCAGGGTGGGCAATGAGCAGTTCTTC. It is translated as CASRKVRVGNEQFF.

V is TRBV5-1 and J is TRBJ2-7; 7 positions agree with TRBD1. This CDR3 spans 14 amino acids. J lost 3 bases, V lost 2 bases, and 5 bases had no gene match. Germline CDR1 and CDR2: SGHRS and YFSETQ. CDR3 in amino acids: CASSFTGTVYEQYF. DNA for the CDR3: TGCGCCAGCAGCTTTACCGGGACAGTCTACGAGCAGTACTTC.

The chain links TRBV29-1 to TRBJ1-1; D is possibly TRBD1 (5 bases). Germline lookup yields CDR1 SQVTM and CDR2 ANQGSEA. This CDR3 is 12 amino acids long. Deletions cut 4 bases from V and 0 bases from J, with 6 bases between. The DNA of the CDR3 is TGCAGCGTTGGGGGCCTGAACACTGAAGCTTTCTTT. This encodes CSVGGLNTEAFF. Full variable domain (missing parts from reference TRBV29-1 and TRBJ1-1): SAVISQKPSRDICQRGTSLTIQCQVDSQVTMMFWYRQQPGQSLTLIATANQGSEATYESGFVIDKFPISRPNLTFSTLTVSNMSPEDSSIYLCSVGGLNTEAFFGQGTRLTVV.

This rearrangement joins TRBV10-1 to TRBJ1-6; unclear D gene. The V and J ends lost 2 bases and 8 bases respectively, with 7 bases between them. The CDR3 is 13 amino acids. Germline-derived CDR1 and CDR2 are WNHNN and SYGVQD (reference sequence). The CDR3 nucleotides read TGCGCCAGCAGTGAGCGTCGAGATTCACCCCTCCACTTT. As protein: CASSERRDSPLHF.

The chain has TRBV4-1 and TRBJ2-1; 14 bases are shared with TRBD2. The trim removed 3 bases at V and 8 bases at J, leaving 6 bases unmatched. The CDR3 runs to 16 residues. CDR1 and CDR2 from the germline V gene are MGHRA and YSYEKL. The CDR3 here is CASSQTSGGVFDEQFF. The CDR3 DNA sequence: TGCGCCAGCAGCCAGACTAGCGGGGGGGTCTTCGATGAGCAGTTCTTC.

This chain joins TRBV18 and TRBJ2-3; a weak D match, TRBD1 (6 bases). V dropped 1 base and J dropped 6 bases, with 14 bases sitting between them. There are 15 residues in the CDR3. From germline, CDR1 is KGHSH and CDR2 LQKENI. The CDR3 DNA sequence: TGTGCCAGCTCACCACTGACAGGAGGTGGGGATACGCAGTATTTT. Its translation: CASSPLTGGGDTQYF.

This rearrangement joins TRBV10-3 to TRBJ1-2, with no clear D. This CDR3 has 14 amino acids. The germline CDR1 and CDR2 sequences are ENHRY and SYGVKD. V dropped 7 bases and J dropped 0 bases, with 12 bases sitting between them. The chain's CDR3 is CAITEQASNYGYTF. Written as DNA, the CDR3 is TGTGCCATCACCGAGCAGGCTTCTAACTATGGCTACACCTTC.